The 15 T cell receptor beta chains presented below share a single source sample, sequenced in a study of early T cells in non-severe SARS-CoV-2 infection. From the 5' RACE reads, TCRdb called clonotypes with MiXCR, one entry per CDR3 protein. The sample holds over 35,000 distinct CDR3 sequences, about 6% seen once. This material consisted of whole blood, taken at baseline. The receptors come from an adult who was a healthcare worker with PCR-confirmed SARS-CoV-2 infection or an uninfected control (not recorded which).

This clonotype occurred a few times. V is TRBV28 and J is TRBJ1-1; TRBD1 matches 7 bases. Trimming cost V 3 bases and J 11 bases; bases outside gene matches: 12. This CDR3 comprises 14 residues. CDR1 MDHEN and CDR2 SYDVKM come from the germline V gene. CDR3 residues: CASSFRLRGRLAFF. CDR3 nucleotides: TGTGCCAGCAGTTTTCGATTGAGGGGGCGCTTGGCTTTCTTT.

This clonotype was observed many times. This chain uses TRBV11-2 with TRBJ2-3; tentatively, D is TRBD1 (5 bases). The germline V and J ends were trimmed by 4 bases and 0 bases, with 11 bases remaining between them. The CDR3 is 15 residues long. The germline CDR1 and CDR2 sequences are SGHAT and FQNNGV. The CDR3 sequence is CASSSQGTSTDTQYF. In DNA form, the CDR3 reads TGTGCCAGCAGCTCCCAGGGTACGAGCACAGATACGCAGTATTTT.

In this sample, this clonotype turned up many times. This chain uses TRBV12-3 or TRBV12-4 with TRBJ1-5; D not resolved. V was trimmed by 6 bases and J by 3 bases, leaving 9 bases between them. The length of the CDR3 is 13 residues. The CDR3 DNA sequence: TGTGCCAGCAGCCCGGAACCCAATCAGCCCCAGCATTTT. It yields the protein CASSPEPNQPQHF.

Many counts were recorded for this clonotype. The gene calls are TRBV20-1 and TRBJ1-2, with 10 positions matching TRBD1. The CDR3 has 16 residues. The trim removed 0 bases at V and 4 bases at J, leaving 8 bases unmatched. Germline V gives CDR1 DFQATT, CDR2 SNEGSKA (reference sequence). CDR3 coding DNA: TGCAGTGCTAGAGAGTCCGGGACAGGGGTAGCCTATGGCTACACCTTC. Translated: CSARESGTGVAYGYTF.

The CDR3 coding sequence is TGTGCCAGCAGTGATGATGTAGCAGGCCTCTATGGCTACACCTTC. The encoded protein is CASSDDVAGLYGYTF. The J gene is TRBJ1-2, the V gene TRBV2; D ambiguous. V lost 3 bases, J lost 4 bases, and 15 bases lay in between. The germline gives CDR1 SNHLY, CDR2 FYNNEI. The CDR3 is 15 residues long.

The genes are TRBV14 and TRBJ2-4; 7 bases match TRBD2. Germline V CDR1 and CDR2: SGHDN, FVKESK. The CDR3 covers 14 residues. V lost 4 bases to trimming and J lost 4 bases; unmatched junction nucleotides: 4. This CDR3 is CASSPGGLKNIQYF. DNA for the CDR3: TGTGCCAGCAGCCCGGGGGGACTAAAAAACATTCAGTACTTC.

This clonotype has at least ten counts. The chain joins TRBV28 to TRBJ2-4, with D tentatively TRBD1 (5 bases). This CDR3 comprises 13 residues. Germline CDR1 reads MDHEN; CDR2 reads SYDVKM. The germline V and J ends were trimmed by 2 bases and 7 bases, with 9 bases remaining between them. The CDR3: CASSLEKGNIQYF. The DNA of the CDR3 is TGTGCCAGCAGTTTAGAAAAGGGGAACATTCAGTACTTC.

J is TRBJ1-2 and V is TRBV27; possibly TRBD1 for D (6 bases). This CDR3 contains 16 residues. Germline V gene data show CDR1 as MNHEY and CDR2 as SMNVEV (reference sequence). V was trimmed by 5 bases and J by 3 bases, leaving 19 bases between them. In nucleotides, the CDR3 is TGTGCCAGCAGTCCGTTCTTCCCCGGGGGGCACTATGGCTACACCTTC. Protein product: CASSPFFPGGHYGYTF.

This clonotype was detected ten times or more. The rearrangement links TRBV20-1 to TRBJ1-1, with 8 positions matching TRBD1. Per germline, CDR1 DFQATT and CDR2 SNEGSKA (reference sequence). Trimming cost V 5 bases and J 7 bases; bases outside gene matches: 9. The CDR3 sequence is 13 residues long. This CDR3 is CSAFRTGSHEAFF. The CDR3 DNA follows: TGCAGTGCTTTTAGGACAGGGTCCCATGAAGCTTTCTTT.

The sample holds a few counts of this clonotype. The V call is TRBV19, the J call TRBJ2-3; 9 nucleotides match TRBD2. The V gene end was trimmed by 7 bases and the J gene end by 1 base; junction bases not matched to a gene: 6. This CDR3 is built from 15 residues. The germline V gene encodes CDR1 LNHDA and CDR2 SQIVND (reference sequence). The CDR3 region has the DNA TGTGCCAGTACCCCTAGCGGGATGCGCACAGATACGCAGTATTTT. It translates to CASTPSGMRTDTQYF. The full variable domain, completed using reference TRBV19 and TRBJ2-3, is DGGITQSPKYLFRKEGQNVTLSCEQNLNHDAMYWYRQDPGQGLRLIYYSQIVNDFQKGDIAEGYSVSREKKESFPLTVTSAQKNPTAFYLCASTPSGMRTDTQYFGPGTRLTVL.

This clonotype came up many times. The genes are TRBV3-1 and TRBJ2-1; unclear D gene. Per germline, CDR1 LGHDT and CDR2 YNNKEL (reference sequence). V was clipped by 1 base and J by 9 bases, with 7 bases between them. This CDR3 spans 12 amino acids. The CDR3 protein is CASSQVGREQFF. As DNA, the CDR3 is TGTGCCAGCAGCCAAGTCGGACGTGAGCAGTTCTTC.

This clonotype occurred many times. This chain joins TRBV6-6 and TRBJ1-5; D call uncertain. Germline CDR1 is MNHNY and CDR2 is SVGAGI (reference sequence). The CDR3 spans 13 residues. The ends were cut back, 7 bases at V and 4 bases at J, with 11 bases in the middle. The CDR3 reads CASTQNSNQPQHF. The CDR3 nucleotides are TGTGCCAGCACCCAGAATTCGAATCAGCCCCAGCATTTT.

The rearrangement links TRBV11-1 to TRBJ1-1; D call uncertain. CDR1 is SGHAT, CDR2 FQDESV, per germline (reference sequence). The CDR3 contains 12 residues. With 2 bases removed from V and 6 bases from J, the gap between germline ends came to 7 bases. In DNA, the CDR3 is TGTGCCAGCAGCTTATCGACATCTGAAGCTTTCTTT. Its translation: CASSLSTSEAFF.

This clonotype came up many times. V and J are TRBV2 and TRBJ1-2; 7 bases match TRBD1. The CDR3 is made up of 12 amino acids. CDR1 is SNHLY and CDR2 is FYNNEI in the germline V gene. V trimming: 2 bases; J trimming: 8 bases; junction bases outside the gene matches: 2. CDR3 loop: CASSEQGEGYTF. Written as DNA, the CDR3 is TGTGCCAGCAGTGAACAGGGGGAAGGCTACACCTTC.

This clonotype was counted many times. The rearrangement links TRBV12-3 or TRBV12-4 to TRBJ2-6; the D is unclear. CDR3 size: 13 residues. V was shortened by 9 bases and J by 4 bases, with 10 bases between the two germline ends. CDR3: CASAMSGANVLTF. For the CDR3, the DNA is TGTGCCAGTGCGATGTCCGGGGCCAACGTCCTGACTTTC.